Listed below are T cell receptor beta chains from one sample, sequenced in a study of blood T cell repertoires in COVID-19. The repertoire was sequenced with immunoSEQ multiplex PCR; TCRdb's copy has only in-frame clones and lacks some. The sample lists around 190,000 clones; 80% to 90% were seen once. The sample taken for sequencing was PBMCs or T cells enriched from blood (not recorded which). All receptors derive from a woman aged 18 to 35 who had recovered from COVID-19. Both conserved end residues are part of each CDR3. A D gene is named only where the DNA matches it firmly. Clone size, where shown, is once, few, many, or a class for clones that have expanded.

TRBJ2-1 | many | TRBD2 | TRBV6-1 | CASSEGGLAEASYNEQFF | TGTGCCAGCAGTGAAGGGGGACTAGCGGAAGCATCCTACAATGAGCAGTTCTTC
TRBJ2-1 | . | TRBD1 | TRBV4-3 | CASSQESGLGGREQFF | TGCGCCAGCAGCCAAGAGTCTGGGTTAGGGGGCCGTGAGCAGTTCTTC
TRBJ2-2 | . | TRBD2 | TRBV7-2 | CASSAGGYSNTGELFF | TGTGCCAGCAGCGCGGGGGGCTACTCGAACACCGGGGAGCTGTTTTTT
TRBJ1-1 | . | . | TRBV11-2 | CASSSQGNTEAFF | TGTGCCAGCAGCTCGCAGGGGAACACTGAAGCTTTCTTT
TRBJ1-1 | . | . | TRBV6-5 | CASSKAGLGPYF | TGTGCCAGCAGCAAGGCGGGCCTAGGCCCTTACTTT
TRBJ2-2 | . | . | TRBV27 | CASRRENTGELFF | TGTGCCAGCCGTCGGGAGAACACCGGGGAGCTGTTTTTT
TRBJ2-5 | . | . | TRBV5-8 | CASSPRGLGETQYF | TGTGCCAGCAGCCCGCGGGGCTTGGGGGAGACCCAGTACTTC
TRBJ1-3 | . | . | TRBV6-5 | CASRSGIPGNTIYF | TGTGCCAGCAGATCAGGGATCCCTGGAAACACCATATATTTT
TRBJ1-5 | . | . | TRBV14 | CASSQSGDQPQHF | TGTGCCAGCAGCCAATCGGGGGACCAGCCCCAGCATTTT
TRBJ1-4 | . | . | TRBV2 | CASSEFQGNEKLFF | TGTGCCAGCAGTGAGTTTCAGGGGAATGAAAAACTGTTTTTT
TRBJ2-7 | . | TRBD1 | TRBV10-3 | CATSSVGHRDRGYEQYF | TGTGCCACCTCGTCGGTGGGACACAGGGACAGGGGCTACGAGCAGTACTTC
TRBJ2-3 | . | . | TRBV7-2 | CASSLPGEPTDTQYF | TGTGCCAGCAGCTTACCTGGGGAGCCCACAGATACGCAGTATTTT
TRBJ1-1 | few | . | TRBV18 | CASSAKVTEAFF | TGTGCCAGCTCCGCGAAAGTCACTGAAGCTTTCTTT
TRBJ1-5 | once | TRBD1 | TRBV7-9 | CASSPQTGGFGNQPQHF | TGTGCCAGCAGCCCCCAAACAGGGGGATTTGGCAATCAGCCCCAGCATTTT
TRBJ1-4 | . | TRBD1 | TRBV7-9 | CASSAGGRGLSEKLFF | TGTGCCAGCAGCGCGGGCGGTAGGGGGCTGAGTGAAAAACTGTTTTTT
TRBJ2-2 | . | . | TRBV5-4 | CALEGAGELFF | TGTGCCTTAGAGGGCGCCGGGGAGCTGTTTTTT
TRBJ2-3 | . | TRBD2 | TRBV4-2 | CASSQVPTGTSARASTDTQYF | TGTGCCAGCAGCCAAGTACCGACCGGGACTAGCGCCCGTGCTAGCACAGATACGCAGTATTTT
TRBJ1-2 | . | TRBD1 | TRBV6-4 | CASSDYNRDRDNYGYTF | TGTGCCAGCAGTGACTACAACCGGGACAGAGATAACTATGGCTACACCTTC
TRBJ2-7 | . | TRBD1 | TRBV5-1 | CAGRQPGQGITYEQYF | TGCGCCGGAAGGCAGCCCGGACAGGGCATAACCTACGAGCAGTACTTC
TRBJ2-7 | once | TRBD1 | TRBV5-4 | CASSLKTGARWEQYF | TGTGCCAGCAGCTTGAAAACAGGGGCGAGATGGGAGCAGTACTTC
TRBJ2-2 | . | TRBD1 | TRBV30 | CAWTRQGPGTGELFF | TGTGCCTGGACCCGACAGGGCCCGGGCACCGGGGAGCTGTTTTTT
TRBJ2-1 | few | . | TRBV6-2/TRBV6-3 | CASSSQGTYNEQFF | TGTGCCAGCAGTTCCCAGGGTACCTACAATGAGCAGTTCTTC
TRBJ2-1 | . | TRBD2 | TRBV3-1/TRBV3-2 | CASSGLAGGGFFRNEQFF | TGTGCCAGCTCCGGGCTAGCGGGGGGGGGATTTTTTAGGAATGAGCAGTTCTTC
TRBJ2-5 | . | TRBD2 | TRBV4-2 | CASSQDLAGVGVSQETQYF | TGTGCCAGCAGCCAAGACCTAGCGGGAGTGGGAGTTTCCCAAGAGACCCAGTACTTC
TRBJ2-5 | . | TRBD2 | TRBV28 | CASSWSAGLWETQYF | TGTGCCAGCAGTTGGTCAGCGGGGCTTTGGGAGACCCAGTACTTC
TRBJ1-4 | . | . | TRBV9 | CASSVGWGGEPTNEKLFF | TGTGCCAGCAGCGTAGGGTGGGGCGGAGAGCCCACTAATGAAAAACTGTTTTTT
TRBJ2-7 | . | TRBD2 | TRBV4-1 | CASSQGLAGDWYEQYF | TGCGCCAGCAGCCAAGGACTAGCGGGAGATTGGTACGAGCAGTACTTC
TRBJ2-1 | . | . | TRBV19 | CASSMLGAGDEQFF | TGTGCCAGTAGTATGCTTGGGGCCGGCGATGAGCAGTTCTTC
TRBJ2-7 | . | . | TRBV25-1 | CASSNGYEQYF | TGTGCCAGCAGCAACGGCTACGAGCAGTACTTC
TRBJ1-1 | . | TRBD1 | TRBV27 | CASSSLRAGGRNTEAFF | TGTGCCAGCAGTTCCCTCAGGGCAGGGGGACGAAACACTGAAGCTTTCTTT
TRBJ2-1 | . | TRBD2 | TRBV28 | CASRDPGLAGGYNEQFF | TGTGCCAGCAGGGACCCGGGACTAGCGGGAGGCTACAATGAGCAGTTCTTC
TRBJ2-2 | . | . | TRBV28 | CASRGGVGTGELFF | TGTGCCAGCAGGGGTGGAGTAGGCACCGGGGAGCTGTTTTTT
TRBJ1-1 | . | TRBD1 | TRBV7-9 | CASSPGTEVGAFF | TGTGCCAGCAGCCCCGGGACAGAAGTCGGAGCTTTCTTT
TRBJ1-1 | . | TRBD1 | TRBV2 | CASRDRAVEGGSEAFF | TGTGCCAGCCGGGACAGGGCCGTCGAGGGTGGGTCTGAAGCTTTCTTT
TRBJ1-1 | . | . | TRBV11-2 | CASSFLAGTEAFF | TGTGCCAGCAGCTTCTTGGCAGGTACTGAAGCTTTCTTT
TRBJ1-1 | . | . | TRBV7-8 | CASSLWVPGDNSEAFF | TGTGCCAGCAGCTTATGGGTTCCAGGGGACAACTCTGAAGCTTTCTTT
TRBJ1-1 | . | TRBD1 | TRBV29-1 | CSVDDQGVDTEAFF | TGCAGCGTTGATGATCAGGGGGTGGACACTGAAGCTTTCTTT
TRBJ1-1 | . | TRBD1 | TRBV5-1 | CASSTRQGGTEAFF | TGCGCCAGCAGCACCCGACAGGGGGGCACTGAAGCTTTCTTT
TRBJ1-3 | . | . | TRBV11-2 | CASSLDIQGNTIYF | TGTGCCAGCAGCTTAGATATCCAGGGCAACACCATATATTTT
TRBJ1-5 | . | . | TRBV19 | CASRGGAAGNQPQHF | TGTGCCAGTAGGGGGGGGGCGGCTGGCAATCAGCCCCAGCATTTT
TRBJ2-1 | . | . | TRBV2 | CASSERDSGEQFF | TGTGCCAGCAGTGAACGGGACAGCGGGGAGCAGTTCTTC
TRBJ2-7 | . | . | TRBV18 | CASSPPYTSYEQYF | TGTGCCAGCTCACCACCGTACACCTCCTACGAGCAGTACTTC
TRBJ2-7 | . | . | TRBV4-2 | CASSQTASYEQYF | TGTGCCAGCAGCCAGACAGCCTCCTACGAGCAGTACTTC
TRBJ1-1 | . | . | TRBV19 | CASSRKGRIEAFF | TGTGCCAGTAGTCGTAAGGGGCGGATTGAAGCTTTCTTT
TRBJ1-3 | . | . | TRBV5-8 | CASSHRVSTGTSSGNTIYF | TGTGCCAGCAGCCACAGGGTTTCAACGGGAACCAGCTCTGGAAACACCATATATTTT
TRBJ1-1 | . | . | TRBV11-1 | CASAREVNTEAFF | TGTGCCAGCGCACGGGAGGTGAACACTGAAGCTTTCTTT
TRBJ1-1 | . | . | TRBV29-1 | CSVEEGRAFRTEAFF | TGCAGCGTTGAAGAAGGGAGGGCGTTCAGGACTGAAGCTTTCTTT
TRBJ2-2 | . | TRBD2 | TRBV9 | CASDHTSGGTNTGELFF | TGTGCCAGCGACCATACTAGCGGGGGGACGAACACCGGGGAGCTGTTTTTT
TRBJ1-2 | . | . | TRBV7-2 | CASSFPNAPREGYTF | TGTGCCAGCAGCTTCCCGAACGCACCCAGGGAAGGCTACACCTTC
TRBJ1-2 | . | TRBD1 | TRBV9 | CASSVETGANYGYTF | TGTGCCAGCAGCGTAGAGACAGGGGCCAACTATGGCTACACCTTC
TRBJ2-1 | . | TRBD1 | TRBV4-1 | CASSLNRGSSYNEQFF | TGCGCCAGCAGCCTCAACAGGGGAAGCTCCTACAATGAGCAGTTCTTC
TRBJ2-5 | . | . | TRBV28 | CASSYNPEGGPETQYF | TGTGCCAGCAGTTATAACCCCGAGGGGGGGCCAGAGACCCAGTACTTC